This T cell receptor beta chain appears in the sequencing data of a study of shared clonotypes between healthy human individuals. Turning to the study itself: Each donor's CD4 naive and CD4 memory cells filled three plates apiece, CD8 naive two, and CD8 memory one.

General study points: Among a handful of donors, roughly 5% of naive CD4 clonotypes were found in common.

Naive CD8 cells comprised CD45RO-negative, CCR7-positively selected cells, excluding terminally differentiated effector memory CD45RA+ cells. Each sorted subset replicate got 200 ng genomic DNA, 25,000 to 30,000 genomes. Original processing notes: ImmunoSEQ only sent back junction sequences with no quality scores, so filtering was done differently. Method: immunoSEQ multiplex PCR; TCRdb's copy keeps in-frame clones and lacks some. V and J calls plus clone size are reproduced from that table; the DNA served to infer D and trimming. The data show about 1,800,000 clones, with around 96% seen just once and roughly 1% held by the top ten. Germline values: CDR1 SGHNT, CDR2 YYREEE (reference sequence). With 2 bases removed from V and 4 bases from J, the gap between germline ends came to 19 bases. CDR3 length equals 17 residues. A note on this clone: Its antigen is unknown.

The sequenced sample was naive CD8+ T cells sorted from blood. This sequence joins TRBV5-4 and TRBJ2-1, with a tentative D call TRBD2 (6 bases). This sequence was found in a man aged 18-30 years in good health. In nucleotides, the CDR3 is TGTGCCAGCAGCTTTAGTAGCGGCCTTCTACTTTACAATGAGCAGTTCTTC. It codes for CASSFSSGLLLYNEQFF.